This T cell receptor (beta chain) was identified during a study of T cell responses to AZD1222 COVID-19 vaccine. Notes on the study in general: Baseline seropositives among AZD1222 recipients totaled only 5 to 7.

With respect to this clone: Its matching antigen is unknown.

Clones were sequenced by immunoSEQ multiplex PCR, and TCRdb holds only the in-frame ones, with some missing. Here the sample spans 150,000 or so clones, about 91% being singletons. The origin of this receptor is an adult in good health. Sequencing used peripheral blood, obtained on day 0 of MenACWY control vaccination.

The CDR3 sequence: CASSPSRQYNSPLHF. CDR3 bases: TGTGCCAGCAGCCCCTCTCGACAGTATAATTCACCCCTCCACTTT. The chain uses TRBV11-3 and TRBJ1-6; tentatively, D is TRBD1 (5 bases). Germline CDR1 is SGHNT and CDR2 is YENEEA. V dropped 5 bases and J dropped 4 bases, with 12 bases sitting between them. The CDR3 covers 15 residues.